This T cell receptor beta chain was recovered during a study of blood T cell repertoires in COVID-19. Clones were read by immunoSEQ multiplex PCR, and TCRdb kept only the in-frame ones, dropping some. The repertoire includes about 250,000 clones, more than 75% of them detected once, and around 15% sits in the top ten. This TCR was recovered from a man aged 18-30 years who had recovered from COVID-19. Sequenced input: PBMCs or T cells enriched from blood (not recorded which).

This CDR3 reads CASSFPGQGSKNIQYF. The CDR3 nucleotides are TGTGCCAGCAGCTTTCCGGGACAGGGGTCCAAAAACATTCAGTACTTC. This chain uses TRBV5-4 with TRBJ2-4; 10 positions agree with TRBD1. CDR3 length equals 16 residues. V lost 2 bases and J lost 2; bases outside the gene matches: 4. Germline CDR1 reads SGHNT; CDR2 reads YYREEE (reference sequence).